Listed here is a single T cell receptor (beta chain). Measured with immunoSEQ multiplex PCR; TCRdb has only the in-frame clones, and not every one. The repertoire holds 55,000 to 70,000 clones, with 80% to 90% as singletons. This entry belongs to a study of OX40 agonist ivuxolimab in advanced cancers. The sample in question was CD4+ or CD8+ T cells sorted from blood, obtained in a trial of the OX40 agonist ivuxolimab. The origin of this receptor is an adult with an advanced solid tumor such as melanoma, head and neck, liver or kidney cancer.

Here the CDR3 DNA reads TGTGCCAGCAGCTTTGAACAGGCTGCGTGGGCCCAGCATTTT. As protein: CASSFEQAAWAQHF. The chain is built from TRBV5-8 and TRBJ1-5; D is possibly TRBD1 (5 bases). CDR1 and CDR2 (germline): SGHTS, YDEGEE. The ends were cut back, 2 bases at V and 11 bases at J, with 17 bases in the middle. The CDR3 sequence is 14 residues long.